This T cell receptor (beta chain) was identified in a study of T cell repertoires in cytomegalovirus infection. Study background: Carrying CMV and the relevant HLA type showed in public TCR beta signatures.

This clonotype appeared many times. The antigen is undetermined. Regarding the study as a whole: Ex vivo responses were dominated by HLA-C-restricted CMV-specific TCR beta clonotypes.

TCRdb processed the reads anew with MiXCR; each CDR3 protein has one entry. The sample lists 150,000 to 190,000 distinct CDR3 sequences; roughly a quarter were seen once. The CDR3 runs 18 residues. Germline values: CDR1 SGHTA, CDR2 FQGTGA. Losses at the gene ends were 5 bases for V and 1 base for J; bases not matched to a gene: 16. This chain connects TRBV7-3 to TRBJ1-1, with 7 bases fitting TRBD1. The sequence was collected from a human donor in good health (CMV status not recorded). Some clones in this sample may be carry-over from other donors' samples. The sequenced sample was PBMCs. As DNA, the CDR3 is TGTGCCAGCAGCCTATACCCCACCACAGGGGCAACGAACACTGAAGCTTTCTTT. It is translated as CASSLYPTTGATNTEAFF.